This T cell receptor beta chain came from a study of CD8 T cells in ankylosing spondylitis. Study-wide points: Reportedly, matched ankylosing spondylitis synovial fluid was significantly enriched for disease-linked clones. A motif of under 10 highly homologous TCR beta variants was seen as apparently characteristic of ankylosing spondylitis blood. Earlier authors reported some of these motif variants in reactive arthritis synovial fluid and blood.

TCRdb used MiXCR to reprocess the 5' RACE reads, holding one entry per CDR3 protein. The sample contains about 360,000 distinct CDR3 sequences, 20% to 25% of which appear only once. For this clonotype: Its specificity is unknown.

This sequence was found in a male donor with ankylosing spondylitis or in good health (not recorded which). The sequencing sample was made of blood, either unsorted or a sorted T cell fraction (not recorded which).

CDR3 residues: CASSEGQGYGYEQYF. CDR3 nucleotide sequence: TGCGCCAGCAGTGAAGGGCAGGGCTACGGCTACGAGCAGTACTTC. This chain uses TRBV10-2 with TRBJ2-7; maybe TRBD1 (5 bases). Germline V gene sequence: CDR1 WSHSY, CDR2 SAAADI. V shed 3 bases and J shed 3 bases, with 15 bases lying between them. The CDR3 spans 15 residues.